The 6 T cell receptor beta chains in this list originate from one sample, sequenced in a study of blood T cell repertoires in COVID-19. Assay used: immunoSEQ multiplex PCR; TCRdb lists only in-frame clones, some missing. The table records about 190,000 clones, more than 70% of them present only once. Sequenced material: peripheral blood. These receptors were collected from an elderly woman with active or convalescent COVID-19.

The V gene is TRBV30, the J gene TRBJ2-3, with TRBD1 identical over 8 bases. Trimming took 3 bases from V and 2 from J; bases not matched to a gene: 7. Germline V gene sequence: CDR1 GTSNPN, CDR2 SVGIG (reference sequence). The CDR3 consists of 15 residues. The CDR3 loop is CAWRGTGGLTDTQYF. CDR3 sequence (DNA): TGTGCCTGGAGGGGGACAGGCGGACTCACAGATACGCAGTATTTT.

The rearrangement links TRBV28 to TRBJ1-5; 9 nucleotides line up with TRBD1. The CDR3 contains 15 residues. The germline V gene encodes CDR1 MDHEN and CDR2 SYDVKM. V lost 8 bases, J lost 5 bases, and 10 bases stayed unmatched. Here the CDR3 reads CASRIMTGGDQPQHF. In DNA form, the CDR3 reads TGTGCCAGCCGGATAATGACAGGGGGGGATCAGCCCCAGCATTTT. Complete variable domain (other parts from reference TRBV28 and TRBJ1-5): DVKVTQSSRYLVKRTGEKVFLECVQDMDHENMFWYRQDPGLGLRLIYFSYDVKMKEKGDIPEGYSVSREKKERFSLILESASTNQTSMYLCASRIMTGGDQPQHFGDGTRLSIL.

The chain carries TRBV7-2 and TRBJ2-3, with 7 bases aligning to TRBD2. Per germline, CDR1 SGHTA and CDR2 FQGNSA. CDR3 length equals 15 residues. The junction had 4 bases not matched to a gene; V was cut back by 4 bases and J by 0 bases. The CDR3: CASSSQRGSTDTQYF. The CDR3 nucleotides read TGTGCCAGCAGCTCCCAGCGGGGTAGCACAGATACGCAGTATTTT.

This chain links TRBV5-1 with TRBJ1-2; D remains unclear. CDR1 is SGHRS and CDR2 is YFSETQ in the germline V gene. There are 14 residues in the CDR3. Trimming took off 4 bases at V and 0 bases at J, with 10 bases between the two ends. CDR3 bases: TGCGCCAGCAGCCCGGGAACAGCTAACTATGGCTACACCTTC. Protein: CASSPGTANYGYTF. Complete variable domain (other parts from reference TRBV5-1 and TRBJ1-2): KAGVTQTPRYLIKTRGQQVTLSCSPISGHRSVSWYQQTPGQGLQFLFEYFSETQRNKGNFPGRFSGRQFSNSRSEMNVSTLELGDSALYLCASSPGTANYGYTFGSGTRLTVV.

This clone was seen just once. The chain's CDR3 is CASSDRGGMGDTQYF. DNA of the CDR3: TGTGCCAGCAGCGACAGGGGAGGGATGGGAGATACGCAGTATTTT. The genes are TRBV2 and TRBJ2-3; D might be TRBD1 (8 bases). Between the trimmed V and J ends, which lost 6 bases and 5 bases, there was a span of 18 bases. This CDR3 region has 15 residues. Germline V lookup: CDR1 SNHLY, CDR2 FYNNEI.

The rearrangement links TRBV5-6 to TRBJ2-3, with D tentatively TRBD2 (5 bases). Germline assignment: CDR1 SGHDT and CDR2 YYEEEE. The CDR3 covers 16 residues. Trimming left V 0 bases short and J 2 bases short, with 13 bases between. DNA for the CDR3: TGTGCCAGCAGCTTGGTGTCTGCGCGGGTCACAGATACGCAGTATTTT. Its translation is CASSLVSARVTDTQYF.